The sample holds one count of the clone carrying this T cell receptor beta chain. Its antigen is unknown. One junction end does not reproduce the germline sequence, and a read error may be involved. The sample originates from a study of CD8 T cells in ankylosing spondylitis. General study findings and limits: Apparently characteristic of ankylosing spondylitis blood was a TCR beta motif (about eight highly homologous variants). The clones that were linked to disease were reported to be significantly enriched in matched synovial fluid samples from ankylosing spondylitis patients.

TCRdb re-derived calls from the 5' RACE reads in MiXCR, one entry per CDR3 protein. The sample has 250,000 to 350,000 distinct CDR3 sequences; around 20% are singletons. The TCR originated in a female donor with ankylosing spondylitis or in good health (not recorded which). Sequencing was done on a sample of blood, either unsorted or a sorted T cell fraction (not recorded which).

CDR3 nucleotide sequence: TGTGCCAGCAGCTTAACGGCAGCTAGCGGGACCCCCGATACGAAGTATTTT. It encodes CASSLTAASGTPDTKYF. The rearrangement joins TRBV7-3 to TRBJ2-3, with 9 positions matching TRBD2. CDR1 and CDR2 from the germline V gene are SGHTA and FQGTGA. This CDR3 is built from 17 residues.